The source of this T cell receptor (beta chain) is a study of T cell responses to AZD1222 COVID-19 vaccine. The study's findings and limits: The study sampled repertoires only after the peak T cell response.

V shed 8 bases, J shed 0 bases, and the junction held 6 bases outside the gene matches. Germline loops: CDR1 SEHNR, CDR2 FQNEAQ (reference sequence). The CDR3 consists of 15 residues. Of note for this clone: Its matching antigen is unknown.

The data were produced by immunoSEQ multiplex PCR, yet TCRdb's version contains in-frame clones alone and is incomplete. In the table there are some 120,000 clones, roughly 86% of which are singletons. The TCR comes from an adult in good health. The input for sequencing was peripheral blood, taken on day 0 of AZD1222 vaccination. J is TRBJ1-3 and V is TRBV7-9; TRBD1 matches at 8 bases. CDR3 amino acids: CASGPDRGSGNTIYF. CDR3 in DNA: TGTGCCAGCGGACCCGACAGGGGCTCTGGAAACACCATATATTTT. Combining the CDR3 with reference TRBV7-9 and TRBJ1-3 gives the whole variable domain DTGVSQNPRHKITKRGQNVTFRCDPISEHNRLYWYRQTLGQGPEFLTYFQNEAQLEKSRLLSDRFSAERPKGSFSTLEIQRTEQGDSAMYLCASGPDRGSGNTIYFGEGSWLTVV.